One sample yielded the 16 T cell receptor beta chains listed below, sequenced in a study of post-analysis software for immune sequencing data. Their antigens are not known. The study's findings and limits: Roughly 5 TRBV segments, including TRBV5-6, TRBV5-1 and TRBV20-1, were more frequent in patients than controls.

Libraries were made from TCR beta cDNA, and they carried unique molecular identifiers. MiXCR, run by TCRdb on the PCR reads, gives a single entry per CDR3 protein. The sample includes approximately 180,000 distinct CDR3 sequences, roughly 31% of them seen just once. The sequencing sample was made of blood. The source of these receptors is a girl aged 10-17 years with multiple sclerosis.

This clonotype showed up just a few times. The chain combines TRBV5-6 with TRBJ2-5; 12 positions match TRBD2. The CDR3 consists of 17 residues. The trim removed 0 bases at V and 7 bases at J, leaving 10 bases unmatched. In germline, CDR1 is SGHDT, CDR2 YYEEEE. Here the CDR3 DNA reads TGTGCCAGCAGCTTGGTTCCTAGCGGGAGGGGCAGGGGGACCCAGTACTTC. It codes for CASSLVPSGRGRGTQYF.

Details on this clonotype: This clone may be a read error of a much larger clone one base away. The chain has TRBV28 and TRBJ1-6; D is unclear. The V end was cut by 4 bases, the J end by 8 bases, with 12 bases between. The CDR3 extends over 14 amino acids. Germline CDR1 is MDHEN and CDR2 is SYDVKM. Here the CDR3 DNA reads TGTGCCAGCAGTTCAGGACGGGCCTATTCACCCCTCCACTTT. Residues: CASSSGRAYSPLHF.

This clonotype was seen ten or more times. The chain uses TRBV20-1 and TRBJ2-5; 8 bases align to TRBD2. The CDR3 consists of 14 residues. Germline CDR1 and CDR2: DFQATT and SNEGSKA (reference sequence). V shed 1 base, J shed 4 bases, and the junction held 5 bases outside the gene matches. The CDR3 spells CSARAGGNRETQYF. DNA for the CDR3: TGCAGTGCTAGAGCGGGGGGGAATAGAGAGACCCAGTACTTC.

The J gene is TRBJ1-1, the V gene TRBV2; tentatively, D is TRBD1 (5 bases). Germline assignment: CDR1 SNHLY and CDR2 FYNNEI. V lost 8 bases and J lost 4, with 14 bases in between. This CDR3 is 13 amino acids long. CDR3 in DNA: TGTGCCAGCGTCAGCGGGAGGGGCACTGAAGCTTTCTTT. Translated, it gives CASVSGRGTEAFF.

The V gene is TRBV30, the J gene TRBJ2-2; no definite D call. The CDR3 extends over 15 amino acids. Looked up from germline, CDR1 is GTSNPN and CDR2 is SVGIG (reference sequence). Trimming took off 4 bases at V and 2 bases at J, with 14 bases between the two ends. CDR3: CAWTVAVHNTGELFF. The DNA for the CDR3 is TGTGCCTGGACCGTGGCCGTACACAACACCGGGGAGCTGTTTTTT. The whole variable domain, remainder taken from reference TRBV30 and TRBJ2-2, is SQTIHQWPATLVQPVGSPLSLECTVEGTSNPNLYWYRQAAGRGLQLLFYSVGIGQISSEVPQNLSASRPQDRQFILSSKKLLLSDSGFYLCAWTVAVHNTGELFFGEGSRLTVL.

This clonotype has just a few counts. This chain connects TRBV7-8 to TRBJ1-1, with a weak D call TRBD1 (6 bases). V shed 7 bases and J shed 4 bases, with 13 bases lying between them. This CDR3 is 13 amino acids long. CDR1 is SGHVS and CDR2 is FQNEAQ in the germline V gene. CDR3: CASTGQLTTEAFF. The CDR3 DNA reads TGTGCCAGCACCGGACAGCTGACCACTGAAGCTTTCTTT.

Ten or more counts support this clonotype. This chain uses TRBV20-1 with TRBJ2-5; D is perhaps TRBD1 (6 bases). This CDR3 has 14 amino acids. Germline V CDR1 and CDR2: DFQATT, SNEGSKA (reference sequence). V dropped 6 bases and J dropped 0 bases, with 14 bases sitting between them. CDR3 amino acids: CSADSEGDQETQYF. Written as DNA, the CDR3 is TGCAGTGCCGACTCCGAGGGGGACCAAGAGACCCAGTACTTC.

Worth noting for this clonotype: A much larger clone sits a single nucleotide away, making a read error possible. Here the CDR3 reads CASSLRGFDEQYF. The CDR3, as DNA: TGTGCCAGCAGTTTACGTGGATTCGATGAGCAGTACTTC. The rearrangement uses TRBV12-3 or TRBV12-4 and TRBJ2-5; no firm D call. V was pared by 2 bases and J by 11 bases, with 15 bases between. The CDR3 length is 13 residues.

This clonotype was recorded a few times. The chain carries TRBV20-1 and TRBJ2-2, with D possibly matching TRBD1 (6 bases). V lost 7 bases, J lost 5 bases, and 11 bases lay in between. CDR1 DFQATT and CDR2 SNEGSKA come from the germline V gene (reference sequence). This CDR3 spans 12 amino acids. The CDR3 here is CSVGTFTGELFF. CDR3 in DNA: TGCAGTGTCGGGACATTTACCGGGGAGCTGTTTTTT.

A few counts support this clonotype. The chain is built from TRBV9 and TRBJ2-2; D uncertain. The CDR3 spans 16 residues. Germline loops: CDR1 SGDLS, CDR2 YYNGEE. Trimming pared 0 bases from V and 1 base from J, leaving 10 bases between. The CDR3 nucleotides are TGTGCCAGCAGCGTAGAAATCGGTTTGAACACCGGGGAGCTGTTTTTT. Encoded protein: CASSVEIGLNTGELFF.

The chain has TRBV28 and TRBJ2-7, with 10 positions matching TRBD1. The junction had 8 bases not matched to a gene; V was cut back by 4 bases and J by 5 bases. Germline V gene data show CDR1 as MDHEN and CDR2 as SYDVKM. This CDR3 has 15 residues. The CDR3 protein is CASSSTGGLMNEQYF. In nucleotides, the CDR3 is TGTGCCAGCAGTTCGACAGGGGGCTTAATGAACGAGCAGTACTTC. Based on the CDR3 plus reference TRBV28 and TRBJ2-7, the full variable domain is DVKVTQSSRYLVKRTGEKVFLECVQDMDHENMFWYRQDPGLGLRLIYFSYDVKMKEKGDIPEGYSVSREKKERFSLILESASTNQTSMYLCASSSTGGLMNEQYFGPGTRLTVT.

Remarks on this clonotype: This may be a read error, as it is one base from a much larger clone. This rearrangement joins TRBV9 to TRBJ1-2; D gene unclear. This CDR3 is 16 amino acids long. Germline CDR1 SGDLS, CDR2 YYNGEE. Trimming removed 0 bases from V and 4 bases from J, with 16 bases in between. CDR3 nucleotide sequence: TGTGCCAGCAGCGTAGAGCCGGATCAGCCTAGCTATGGCTACACCTTC. This codes for CASSVEPDQPSYGYTF. Full variable domain (remainder filled in from reference TRBV9 and TRBJ1-2): DSGVTQTPKHLITATGQRVTLRCSPRSGDLSVYWYQQSLDQGLQFLIQYYNGEERAKGNILERFSAQQFPDLHSELNLSSLELGDSALYFCASSVEPDQPSYGYTFGSGTRLTVV.

The chain uses TRBV6-5 and TRBJ2-3; D gene ambiguous. Trimming stripped 0 bases from V and 0 bases from J, with 13 bases between. This CDR3 comprises 17 residues. Germline V lookup: CDR1 MNHEY, CDR2 SVGAGI. This CDR3 is CASSYSHTLPSTDTQYF. The CDR3 coding sequence is TGTGCCAGCAGTTACTCTCACACCCTACCTAGCACAGATACGCAGTATTTT.

The gene calls are TRBV7-2 and TRBJ1-2, with TRBD1 identical over 10 bases. V was clipped by 1 base and J by 6 bases; unmatched bases: 8. The CDR3 runs 16 residues. Per the germline V gene, CDR1 is SGHTA and CDR2 is FQGNSA. The CDR3 nucleotides read TGTGCCAGCAGCTTAGGGGGGACAGGGGATGAAAATGGCTACACCTTC. It encodes CASSLGGTGDENGYTF.

Worth noting for this clonotype: A much larger clone is a single base away; this may be a read error. The chain links TRBV5-1 to TRBJ2-3; 8 bases are a match to TRBD2. This CDR3 comprises 15 residues. The V and J ends lost 10 bases and 2 bases, in that order; junction bases with no gene match: 12. Germline V gives CDR1 SGHRS, CDR2 YFSETQ. CDR3 sequence: CAGAPTSVTTDTQYF. In DNA form, the CDR3 reads TGCGCCGGCGCCCCGACTAGCGTAACCACAGATACGCAGTATTTT.

The V call is TRBV20-1, the J call TRBJ1-2; D gene ambiguous. In germline, CDR1 is DFQATT, CDR2 SNEGSKA (reference sequence). CDR3 length: 13 amino acids. Trimming left V 3 bases short and J 6 bases short, with 14 bases between. CDR3 bases: TGCAGTGCTAGTGATTCGGCAGCGGATGGCTACACCTTC. Its translation is CSASDSAADGYTF.